This T cell receptor (beta chain) was identified in a study of beta chain features in type 1 diabetes. Study observations and caveats: Naive, central memory and Treg TCRB repertoires appeared more alike in patients than in healthy donors. Researchers report that Type 1 diabetes patients had moderately but significantly shorter TCRB CDR3s across all four CD4+ subsets. Any HLA effect on TCRB rearrangement was left unresolved by small sub-analyses.

The germline V gene encodes CDR1 SGHDT and CDR2 YYEEEE. The CDR3 runs to 14 residues. The V gene lost 1 base and the J gene lost 7 bases, with 11 bases spanning the gap. This clone was counted a few times. Its antigen is unidentified. Sorted cells reached over 95% purity in every population. TCRB transcripts that were expressed got sequenced, as all of the isolated RNA had been reverse transcribed. Sequencing was performed with immunoSEQ multiplex PCR; in TCRdb, only in-frame clones are kept and a portion is missing. Of under 300,000 clones in the sample, approximately 15% were seen once. The TCR was taken from a man aged 25-45 years with type 1 diabetes. The V gene is TRBV5-6, the J gene TRBJ1-4; D is undetermined. Sequencing was performed on naive CD4+ T cells from blood. CDR3 nucleotides: TGTGCCAGCAGCTTGACGCAAGGAGCTGAAAAACTGTTTTTT. Its protein product is CASSLTQGAEKLFF.